Listed here are 5 T cell receptor beta chains from one sample, sequenced in a study of kidney transplant recipient with SARS-CoV-2 infection. TCRdb re-analysed the reads in MiXCR, keeping a single row per CDR3 protein. This repertoire shows 250,000 or so distinct CDR3 sequences, under 30% found once; its top ten account for less than 8.5%. Sequenced material: a blood sample, taken at baseline and between days 110 and 120 from a kidney transplant recipient. All receptors come from a male patient aged 25-45 years who had COVID-19 and was a kidney transplant recipient. Certain T cells may be donor cells from the graft.

This clonotype was seen repeatedly, ten times or more. The chain recombines TRBV15 with TRBJ1-2; no firm D call. CDR1 and CDR2 (germline): LNHNV, YYDKDF (reference sequence). The CDR3 consists of 17 residues. V lost 5 bases and J lost 4, with 23 bases in between. The CDR3 sequence: CATSSARRCGKTYGYTF. CDR3 sequence (DNA): TGTGCCACCAGCTCCGCAAGAAGGTGTGGAAAGACCTATGGCTACACCTTC.

This clonotype was recorded many times. The gene calls are TRBV11-2 and TRBJ1-1, with no clear D. This CDR3 is 11 amino acids long. Per germline, CDR1 SGHAT and CDR2 FQNNGV. V dropped 4 bases and J dropped 4 bases, with 4 bases sitting between them. The DNA of the CDR3 is TGTGCCAGCAGCTCAGTCACTGAAGCTTTCTTT. Translated: CASSSVTEAFF.

In its sample, this clonotype was seen many times. The DNA for the CDR3 is TGCGCCAGCAGCTTGAATGGAATACATATCGGTTACGAGCAGTACTTC. It specifies CASSLNGIHIGYEQYF. This sequence joins TRBV5-1 and TRBJ2-7, with D unclear. The CDR3 runs 16 residues. V lost 1 base and J lost 4, with 18 bases in between. The germline V gene has CDR1 SGHRS and CDR2 YFSETQ.

Comment on this clonotype: A much larger clone lies a single base off, so this may be a read error. The CDR3 DNA reads TGTACCGGGGGCCGGGAGGGGGGCTCCTACGAGCAGTACTTC. Protein sequence: CTGGREGGSYEQYF. The rearrangement uses TRBV6-5 and TRBJ2-7; TRBD2 aligns across 8 bases. This CDR3 contains 14 residues. Germline values: CDR1 MNHEY, CDR2 SVGAGI.

Concerning this clonotype itself: With a much larger clone just one base away, this may be a read error. The chain recombines TRBV2 with TRBJ2-7, with TRBD1 identical over 7 bases. CDR1 and CDR2 (germline): SNHLY, FYNNEI. J was trimmed by 5 bases and V by 4 bases; bases with no gene match: 8. The CDR3 extends over 14 amino acids. The CDR3 protein is CASSVTGWSDEQYF. The CDR3 DNA is TGTGCCAGCAGTGTGACAGGGTGGAGCGACGAGCAGTACTTC.